These 18 T cell receptor beta chains came from one sample sequenced in a study of blood T cell repertoires in COVID-19. Clones were read by immunoSEQ multiplex PCR, and TCRdb kept only the in-frame ones, dropping some. The sample gives around 270,000 clones, around nine tenths of which show up once; 8.5% to 10% is in the top ten. Sequenced material: peripheral blood. The receptors derive from a man aged 35 to 55 who had recovered from COVID-19.

The chain links TRBV21-1 to TRBJ1-2; the table's D call, TRBD1, has no DNA check behind it. TRBV21-1 is a known pseudogene. This CDR3 is built from 15 residues. CDR3: CASSPREDRGEGYTF. Here the CDR3 DNA reads TGTGCCAGCAGCCCCCGAGAGGACAGGGGGGAAGGCTACACCTTC.

V is TRBV20-1 and J is TRBJ1-1; D gene unclear. Germline CDR1 DFQATT, CDR2 SNEGSKA (reference sequence). The length of the CDR3 is 10 residues. V shed 3 bases and J shed 6 bases, with 5 bases lying between them. The CDR3, as DNA: TGCAGTGCTAGTACAGCTGAAGCTTTCTTT. Amino acids: CSASTAEAFF.

The V call is TRBV6-4, the J call TRBJ2-3, with D perhaps TRBD1 (5 bases). The length of the CDR3 is 14 residues. The germline gives CDR1 MRHNA, CDR2 SNTAGT. Trimming stripped 4 bases from V and 0 bases from J, with 8 bases between. CDR3 loop: CASSGSGSTDTQYF. CDR3 DNA: TGTGCCAGCAGTGGGTCAGGGAGCACAGATACGCAGTATTTT.

V gene TRBV9 combines with J gene TRBJ1-2; 10 bases are a match to TRBD1. This CDR3 comprises 18 residues. V lost 4 bases to trimming and J lost 4 bases; unmatched junction nucleotides: 16. Germline values: CDR1 SGDLS, CDR2 YYNGEE. This CDR3 is CASSPPPTGGRSSYGYTF. CDR3 nucleotide sequence: TGTGCCAGCAGCCCCCCCCCGACAGGGGGCAGGAGTAGCTATGGCTACACCTTC.

This clone was counted a single time. The rearrangement links TRBV2 to TRBJ2-7; 7 nucleotides align to TRBD1. The germline gives CDR1 SNHLY, CDR2 FYNNEI. Trimming took 3 bases from V and 9 from J; bases not matched to a gene: 11. CDR3 length: 14 residues. The CDR3 bases are TGTGCCAGCAGTGATACGGGACAGAACCTTCGGCAGTACTTC. Amino acids: CASSDTGQNLRQYF.

This chain uses TRBV27 with TRBJ1-1; D perhaps matches TRBD1 (6 bases). Germline-derived CDR1 and CDR2 are MNHEY and SMNVEV (reference sequence). The V end was cut by 2 bases, the J end by 4 bases, with 14 bases between. The CDR3 runs to 15 residues. This CDR3 reads CASSLNPGTTTEAFF. CDR3 DNA: TGTGCCAGCAGTTTAAATCCGGGGACAACCACTGAAGCTTTCTTT.

The chain employs TRBV15 and TRBJ2-2; maybe TRBD2 (7 bases). The CDR3 extends over 14 amino acids. Germline-derived CDR1 and CDR2 are LNHNV and YYDKDF (reference sequence). Between the trimmed V and J ends, which lost 9 bases and 0 bases, there was a span of 11 bases. For the CDR3, the DNA is TGTGCCACTGGGCGGGGGCCGAACACCGGGGAGCTGTTTTTT. Residues: CATGRGPNTGELFF.

This clone was found once. The chain recombines TRBV11-1 with TRBJ2-1, with a tentative D call TRBD2 (5 bases). The CDR3 loop spans 12 amino acids. V was trimmed by 5 bases and J by 13 bases, leaving 15 bases between them. CDR1 and CDR2 (germline): SGHAT, FQDESV (reference sequence). The CDR3 here is CASSPRKDSQFF. The CDR3 bases are TGTGCCAGCAGCCCCCGGAAGGACTCTCAGTTCTTC.

CDR3 coding DNA: TGTGCCAGCTCACTAAGGACAGACCAAGAGACCCAGTACTTC. The encoded protein is CASSLRTDQETQYF. This chain connects TRBV18 to TRBJ2-5; D is possibly TRBD1 (6 bases). Germline lookup yields CDR1 KGHSH and CDR2 LQKENI. V shed 4 bases and J shed 0 bases, with 9 bases lying between them. CDR3 length: 14 amino acids.

J is TRBJ1-3 and V is TRBV4-1; 8 nucleotides match TRBD1. Germline V gives CDR1 MGHRA, CDR2 YSYEKL. V gave up 1 base and J gave up 1 base; unmatched junction bases: 3. The CDR3 has 16 amino acids. CDR3: CASSQVTGGSGNTIYF. The CDR3 DNA sequence: TGCGCCAGCAGCCAAGTAACAGGGGGTTCTGGAAACACCATATATTTT.

The rearrangement uses TRBV6-2 or TRBV6-3 and TRBJ2-7; tentatively, D is TRBD2 (5 bases). Per germline, CDR1 MNHEY and CDR2 SVGEGT. The V end lost 0 bases, the J end lost 0 bases, and 12 bases lay between the germline ends. The CDR3 has 16 amino acids. The CDR3 sequence is CASSYSRRAISYEQYF. The CDR3 bases are TGTGCCAGCAGTTACTCGAGGCGGGCCATCTCCTACGAGCAGTACTTC.

This chain links TRBV10-3 with TRBJ2-3; TRBD2 matches 8 bases. With 5 bases clipped from V and 1 base from J, the junction kept 8 bases outside the gene matches. CDR1 ENHRY and CDR2 SYGVKD come from the germline V gene. The CDR3 runs to 16 residues. The CDR3 is CAISQGISGGTDTQYF. The CDR3 DNA follows: TGTGCCATCAGTCAGGGTATTAGCGGGGGCACAGATACGCAGTATTTT.

The J gene is TRBJ2-1, the V gene TRBV7-9, with 11 bases fitting TRBD2. The junction had 17 bases not matched to a gene; V was cut back by 2 bases and J by 8 bases. Germline V CDR1 and CDR2: SEHNR, FQNEAQ (reference sequence). This CDR3 has 19 residues. DNA of the CDR3: TGTGCCAGCAGCTTACCAACTAGCGGGAGAAGCTTGGACGGCGATGAGCAGTTCTTC. It translates to CASSLPTSGRSLDGDEQFF.

V and J are TRBV19 and TRBJ2-7, with D possibly being TRBD1 (5 bases). The CDR3 spans 14 residues. Germline V gives CDR1 LNHDA, CDR2 SQIVND (reference sequence). Trimming removed 6 bases from V and 0 bases from J, with 12 bases in between. CDR3 sequence reads: CASSIDSLSYEQYF. In DNA, the CDR3 is TGTGCCAGTAGCATTGACAGCCTCTCCTACGAGCAGTACTTC.

V gene TRBV20-1 combines with J gene TRBJ1-2; maybe TRBD1 (6 bases). CDR1 and CDR2 (germline): DFQATT, SNEGSKA (reference sequence). CDR3 length: 13 amino acids. Trimming pared 3 bases from V and 4 bases from J, leaving 12 bases between. CDR3 DNA sequence: TGCAGTGCTAGTTCCGGGACAACCTATGGCTACACCTTC. This codes for CSASSGTTYGYTF.

CDR3 loop: CASSPGGSRTGELFF. Written as DNA, the CDR3 is TGTGCCAGCTCACCAGGGGGCAGTCGCACCGGGGAGCTGTTTTTT. The chain combines TRBV18 with TRBJ2-2; D perhaps matches TRBD1 (6 bases). V was trimmed by 2 bases and J by 4 bases, leaving 11 bases between them. The CDR3 has 15 amino acids. Germline V gene lookup returns CDR1 KGHSH and CDR2 LQKENI.

The gene calls are TRBV6-5 and TRBJ2-7; TRBD1 matches at 8 bases. V trimming: 7 bases; J trimming: 5 bases; junction bases outside the gene matches: 10. Germline V gives CDR1 MNHEY, CDR2 SVGAGI. This CDR3 has 14 amino acids. The CDR3 region is CASTMRDRIHEQYF. In DNA form, the CDR3 reads TGTGCCAGCACGATGCGGGACAGGATCCACGAGCAGTACTTC.

The V call is TRBV4-3, the J call TRBJ1-2; D might be TRBD1 (5 bases). This CDR3 is 16 amino acids long. The germline CDR1 and CDR2 sequences are LGHNA and YSLEER. The V gene lost 1 base and the J gene lost 4 bases, with 16 bases spanning the gap. The CDR3 is CASSQAHGGGSYGYTF. In DNA, the CDR3 is TGCGCCAGCAGCCAAGCTCATGGGGGGGGAAGCTATGGCTACACCTTC.